Each of the 17 T cell receptor beta chains below was sequenced from the same sample in a study of T-cell memory formation after mild COVID-19. TCRdb re-derived calls from the 5' RACE reads in MiXCR, one entry per CDR3 protein. The repertoire includes around 430,000 distinct CDR3 sequences, about 17% of them detected once, and 20% to 25% sits in the top ten. Input material: PBMCs or a T cell subset sorted from them (not recorded which). These receptors were taken from a man aged 18 to 30 who had mild COVID-19 (a few samples of this study predate the infection). Cell type and time point are not known.

V usage is TRBV3-1 and J usage is TRBJ2-2; D gene uncertain. Germline V gives CDR1 LGHDT, CDR2 YNNKEL (reference sequence). The V end was cut by 0 bases, the J end by 7 bases, with 12 bases between. This CDR3 spans 15 amino acids. The CDR3 reads CASSQEAILVGELFF. The CDR3 DNA is TGTGCCAGCAGCCAAGAGGCAATCTTAGTCGGGGAGCTGTTTTTT.

The genes are TRBV11-2 and TRBJ1-1; 7 bases line up with TRBD1. Germline CDR1 is SGHAT and CDR2 is FQNNGV. The CDR3 is 13 amino acids. Unmatched junction bases numbered 4, after V lost 5 bases and J lost 4 bases. CDR3 region: CASSLGQITEAFF. The CDR3 region has the DNA TGTGCCAGCAGCCTGGGACAGATCACTGAAGCTTTCTTT.

This clonotype was counted at least ten times. The chain is built from TRBV4-1 and TRBJ1-1; D not resolved. The germline V and J ends were trimmed by 6 bases and 2 bases, with 13 bases remaining between them. CDR1 and CDR2 from the germline V gene are MGHRA and YSYEKL. There are 14 residues in the CDR3. The CDR3 is CASRSLTRNTEAFF. The DNA of the CDR3 is TGCGCCAGCAGGAGCCTCACACGCAACACTGAAGCTTTCTTT.

This clonotype has only a few counts. This CDR3 is CASSSGGTETQYF. The CDR3 coding sequence is TGTGCCAGCAGTTCGGGAGGGACAGAGACCCAGTACTTC. The chain links TRBV28 to TRBJ2-5; 8 positions agree with TRBD2. This CDR3 region has 13 residues. Germline V gene sequence: CDR1 MDHEN, CDR2 SYDVKM. The J segment lost 4 bases and the V segment lost 4 bases, leaving 2 bases of the junction unmatched.

The chain couples TRBV7-9 to TRBJ2-1, with 7 bases fitting TRBD2. The trim removed 5 bases at V and 3 bases at J, leaving 10 bases unmatched. CDR1 is SEHNR and CDR2 is FQNEAQ in the germline V gene (reference sequence). The CDR3 extends over 16 amino acids. This chain's CDR3 is CASSQDAAGFYNEQFF. The CDR3 DNA sequence: TGTGCCAGCAGCCAAGACGCAGCGGGGTTCTACAATGAGCAGTTCTTC.

This clonotype was recorded a few times. The chain employs TRBV4-1 and TRBJ1-2; D call uncertain. Trimming cost V 3 bases and J 7 bases, with 9 bases left between them. Germline V gives CDR1 MGHRA, CDR2 YSYEKL. This CDR3 is built from 12 residues. The CDR3 DNA sequence: TGCGCCAGCAGCCAGGGTCCCAGTGGCTACACCTTC. Translated, it gives CASSQGPSGYTF.

A few counts support this clonotype. The gene calls are TRBV2 and TRBJ2-1; 9 bases are shared with TRBD2. From germline, CDR1 is SNHLY and CDR2 FYNNEI. This CDR3 region has 14 residues. The V segment lost 8 bases and the J segment 6 bases; nucleotides outside the gene matches: 8. The CDR3 spells CASFWRGGRNEQFF. In DNA form, the CDR3 reads TGTGCCAGCTTTTGGCGGGGGGGCCGCAATGAGCAGTTCTTC.

In its sample, this clonotype was seen a few times. V and J are TRBV6-4 and TRBJ1-2, with 7 nucleotides matching TRBD1. Unmatched junction bases numbered 3, after V lost 4 bases and J lost 7 bases. Germline V lookup: CDR1 MRHNA, CDR2 SNTAGT. The CDR3 covers 12 residues. The CDR3: CASSGQGGGYTF. The CDR3 DNA is TGTGCCAGCAGTGGACAGGGAGGTGGCTACACCTTC.

The gene calls are TRBV7-9 and TRBJ1-2; D not resolved. This CDR3 is 17 amino acids long. V lost 5 bases to trimming and J lost 1 base, with 20 bases between them. Germline-derived CDR1 and CDR2 are SEHNR and FQNEAQ (reference sequence). The CDR3 sequence is CASSVGLDLRRNYGYTF. For the CDR3, the DNA is TGTGCCAGCAGCGTAGGGCTGGACCTCCGGCGTAACTATGGCTACACCTTC.

The V call is TRBV27, the J call TRBJ2-7; TRBD1 aligns across 11 bases. The CDR3 length is 15 residues. CDR1 is MNHEY, CDR2 SMNVEV, per germline (reference sequence). V trimming: 6 bases; J trimming: 0 bases; junction bases outside the gene matches: 4. The DNA for the CDR3 is TGTGCCAGCAGGGGGACAGGGGGATACTCCTACGAGCAGTACTTC. It specifies CASRGTGGYSYEQYF.

The V and J genes are TRBV6-2 or TRBV6-3 and TRBJ2-3; 9 nucleotides agree with TRBD2. The ends lost 1 base at V and 4 bases at J; junction bases unmatched: 6. The CDR3 is 16 amino acids. Germline V gene sequence: CDR1 MNHEY, CDR2 SVGEGT. The CDR3: CASSYFPLAGPDTQYF. The CDR3 DNA follows: TGTGCCAGCAGTTACTTCCCACTAGCGGGCCCAGATACGCAGTATTTT.

This clonotype was recorded a few times. V and J are TRBV28 and TRBJ1-4; D might be TRBD1 (5 bases). This CDR3 spans 13 amino acids. V was cut by 3 bases and J by 8 bases, with 10 bases left in between. The germline CDR1 and CDR2 sequences are MDHEN and SYDVKM. CDR3 nucleotide sequence: TGTGCCAGCAGTTTTAGGACACGAGAAAAACTGTTTTTT. It yields the protein CASSFRTREKLFF.

This clonotype occurred a few times. The chain links TRBV28 to TRBJ2-3; no firm D call. CDR1 and CDR2 (germline): MDHEN, SYDVKM. V shed 8 bases and J shed 2 bases, with 11 bases lying between them. CDR3 size: 13 residues. CDR3 residues: CASVVSSTDTQYF. CDR3 in DNA: TGTGCCAGCGTAGTGTCTTCCACAGATACGCAGTATTTT.

The J gene is TRBJ2-7, the V gene TRBV5-6; 9 nucleotides line up with TRBD1. The germline CDR1 and CDR2 sequences are SGHDT and YYEEEE. The CDR3 length is 17 residues. The junction had 12 bases not matched to a gene; V was cut back by 4 bases and J by 1 base. Written as DNA, the CDR3 is TGTGCCAGCAGCGCTTACCGGGACAGGGCAGGGTCCTACGAGCAGTACGTC. Its translation is CASSAYRDRAGSYEQYV.

This clonotype was found many times. The chain has TRBV5-1 and TRBJ2-1; tentatively, D is TRBD1 (6 bases). Germline CDR1 reads SGHRS; CDR2 reads YFSETQ. The V end was cut by 0 bases, the J end by 4 bases, with 14 bases between. The CDR3 runs to 16 residues. CDR3: CASSLGSGDTYNEQFF. Written as DNA, the CDR3 is TGCGCCAGCAGCTTGGGCTCAGGGGATACGTACAATGAGCAGTTCTTC.

The chain combines TRBV2 with TRBJ2-7; perhaps TRBD2 as D (6 bases). CDR3 size: 13 residues. Germline assignment: CDR1 SNHLY and CDR2 FYNNEI. The V and J ends lost 6 bases and 3 bases respectively, with 12 bases between them. The CDR3 protein is CASRRLVFYEQYV. The CDR3 DNA is TGTGCCAGCAGAAGACTAGTTTTCTACGAGCAGTACGTC.

This clonotype occurred a few times. The V call is TRBV7-8, the J call TRBJ2-7; D might be TRBD2 (5 bases). Germline assignment: CDR1 SGHVS and CDR2 FQNEAQ. The CDR3 totals 13 residues. V dropped 6 bases and J dropped 4 bases, with 13 bases sitting between them. The CDR3 protein is CASRLEVEYEQYF. The CDR3 DNA follows: TGTGCCAGCAGGTTGGAGGTAGAATACGAGCAGTACTTC.